This T cell receptor (beta chain) was found in a study of cytomegalovirus exposure and HLA in healthy donors. 60 Vbeta and 13 Jbeta primers were used in PCR. Clones were sequenced by immunoSEQ multiplex PCR, and TCRdb holds only the in-frame ones, with some missing. The sample lists about 72,000 clones, roughly four fifths occurring once. There are 13 residues in the CDR3. Germline-derived CDR1 and CDR2 are ENHRY and SYGVKD. Trimming took 8 bases from V and 1 from J, leaving 11 bases between them. The chain uses TRBV10-3 and TRBJ2-5, with D perhaps TRBD2 (6 bases). The sequence was obtained from a human donor in good health. Specimen: PBMCs. Written as DNA, the CDR3 is TGTGCCATCGGCCGGGGAGGCCAAGAGACCCAGTACTTC. It encodes CAIGRGGQETQYF.